Presented here are 2 T cell receptor beta chains from one specimen sequenced in a study of OX40 agonist ivuxolimab in advanced cancers. The table came from immunoSEQ multiplex PCR; TCRdb's copy has only in-frame clones and leaves some out. There are roughly 60,000 clones in the sample; 85% occur only once, and about 4% lies in the top ten. This material consisted of CD4+ or CD8+ T cells sorted from blood, taken in a trial of the OX40 agonist ivuxolimab. The receptor source for this set is an adult with an advanced solid tumor such as melanoma, head and neck, liver or kidney cancer.

This clone rates as medium-sized. The gene calls are TRBV4-1 and TRBJ2-7, with D possibly being TRBD2 (5 bases). The ends were cut back, 2 bases at V and 2 bases at J, with 13 bases in the middle. The CDR3 is made up of 15 amino acids. Germline V gene data show CDR1 as MGHRA and CDR2 as YSYEKL. The CDR3 loop reads CASSQTPGVAYEQYF. The CDR3 region has the DNA TGCGCCAGCAGCCAAACCCCCGGGGTAGCCTACGAGCAGTACTTC.

V is TRBV11-3 and J is TRBJ2-5; D is possibly TRBD1 or TRBD2 (5 bases each). Between the trimmed V and J ends, which lost 0 bases and 3 bases, there was a span of 11 bases. The CDR3 runs 15 residues. Looked up from germline, CDR1 is SGHNT and CDR2 is YENEEA. The CDR3 sequence: CASSLEGDGEETQYF. As DNA, the CDR3 is TGTGCCAGCAGCTTAGAGGGGGACGGAGAAGAGACCCAGTACTTC.